This paragraph covers one T cell receptor beta chain sequence. Trimming removed 11 bases from V and 2 bases from J, with 12 bases in between. The CDR3 runs 12 residues. Per the germline V gene, CDR1 is LNHDA and CDR2 is SQIVND (reference sequence). Original processing notes: Nucleated cell number was recorded as an estimate derived from reference gene primer amplification. Assay used: immunoSEQ multiplex PCR; TCRdb lists only in-frame clones, some missing. The V and J calls and the clone size are those of that table, but D and trimming were determined from the DNA. Of 250,000 to 350,000 clones in the sample, more than 80% are singletons; the top ten hold about 6.8%. This sample stems from a study of blood T cell repertoires in COVID-19.

This TCR came from a man between 18 and 35 years old who had recovered from COVID-19. The V call is TRBV19, the J call TRBJ1-2; D is unclear. The sequencing input was peripheral blood. CDR3 region: CAGLRGNYGYTF. For the CDR3, the DNA is TGTGCCGGATTGAGAGGAAACTATGGCTACACCTTC. Combining the CDR3 with reference TRBV19 and TRBJ1-2 gives the whole variable domain DGGITQSPKYLFRKEGQNVTLSCEQNLNHDAMYWYRQDPGQGLRLIYYSQIVNDFQKGDIAEGYSVSREKKESFPLTVTSAQKNPTAFYLCAGLRGNYGYTFGSGTRLTVV.